These 11 T cell receptor beta chains were all obtained from the same sample, sequenced in a study of yellow fever vaccine responses in identical twins. Using its own MiXCR run on the RT-PCR reads, TCRdb lists one record per CDR3 protein. The table shows some 16,000 distinct CDR3 sequences, with roughly 85% occurring only once. The sequencing here drew on T cells from blood (PBMCs), unsorted or a sorted subset (not recorded which), taken before or after yellow fever vaccination (not recorded which). These receptors originate from a woman between 18 and 29 years old who received the yellow fever vaccine.

This clonotype has just one count. The rearrangement links TRBV18 to TRBJ2-2, with D hard to call. Germline V lookup: CDR1 KGHSH, CDR2 LQKENI. The CDR3 is 17 amino acids. Between the trimmed V and J ends, which lost 3 bases and 4 bases, there was a span of 18 bases. The CDR3 protein is CASSPPSPGLGTGELFF. DNA for the CDR3: TGTGCCAGCTCACCGCCTAGTCCGGGTCTCGGCACCGGGGAGCTGTTTTTT.

The chain carries TRBV11-2 and TRBJ2-7, with D hard to call. The CDR3 runs 13 residues. The germline V and J ends were trimmed by 1 base and 10 bases, with 14 bases remaining between them. Germline V gene lookup returns CDR1 SGHAT and CDR2 FQNNGV. The CDR3 DNA is TGTGCCAGCAGCTTAGGCAGCATGGGCCTTCAGTACTTC. This translates into CASSLGSMGLQYF.

The chain carries TRBV11-1 and TRBJ2-5; no definite D call. The length of the CDR3 is 13 residues. CDR1 is SGHAT and CDR2 is FQDESV in the germline V gene (reference sequence). V was pared by 2 bases and J by 3 bases, with 7 bases between. The CDR3 DNA is TGTGCCAGCAGCTTACCAGGAAAAGAGACCCAGTACTTC. The encoded protein is CASSLPGKETQYF.

J is TRBJ2-7 and V is TRBV7-1; 9 bases map to TRBD1. TRBV7-1 is an open reading frame, and its role is uncertain. Unmatched junction bases numbered 12, after V lost 10 bases and J lost 5 bases. The CDR3 length is 14 residues. The CDR3 sequence is CAIRSGTGIDEQYF. In nucleotides, the CDR3 is TGTGCCATCAGGTCAGGGACAGGGATCGACGAGCAGTACTTC.

The chain is built from TRBV20-1 and TRBJ2-7; 7 positions agree with TRBD1. CDR1 and CDR2 from the germline V gene are DFQATT and SNEGSKA (reference sequence). The CDR3 has 13 residues. Unmatched junction bases numbered 7, after V lost 3 bases and J lost 5 bases. The CDR3 region is CSARWQGDHEQYF. CDR3 nucleotides: TGCAGTGCTAGGTGGCAGGGGGACCACGAGCAGTACTTC.

The V gene is TRBV10-3, the J gene TRBJ2-1, with 8 bases identical to TRBD2. Germline loops: CDR1 ENHRY, CDR2 SYGVKD. The CDR3 extends over 14 amino acids. V lost 7 bases to trimming and J lost 6 bases; unmatched junction nucleotides: 8. DNA of the CDR3: TGTGCCATCAAAGGACTAGCCGGATTCAATGAGCAGTTCTTC. As protein: CAIKGLAGFNEQFF.

This clonotype was detected once. The gene calls are TRBV4-2 and TRBJ2-3; no clear D. Trimming cost V 8 bases and J 3 bases, with 12 bases left between them. The V gene's germline CDR1 is LGHNA and CDR2 YNFKEQ. CDR3 length: 13 amino acids. CDR3 in DNA: TGTGCCAGCTCCCCACCGAGGACAGATACGCAGTATTTT. Residues: CASSPPRTDTQYF.

The chain uses TRBV11-2 and TRBJ2-1; D perhaps matches TRBD1 (5 bases). Germline lookup yields CDR1 SGHAT and CDR2 FQNNGV. V dropped 6 bases and J dropped 12 bases, with 15 bases sitting between them. There are 12 residues in the CDR3. The CDR3 nucleotides read TGTGCCAGCAGTTACCAGGGTTTCGGGCAGTTCTTC. Amino acids: CASSYQGFGQFF.

This chain joins TRBV5-4 and TRBJ2-7; D gene unclear. CDR3 size: 12 residues. Trimming pared 0 bases from V and 4 bases from J, leaving 5 bases between. CDR1 SGHNT and CDR2 YYREEE come from the germline V gene (reference sequence). The CDR3 DNA reads as TGTGCCAGCAGCTTGGGGGGATACGAGCAGTACTTC. This codes for CASSLGGYEQYF.

This clonotype was observed a few times. The chain uses TRBV29-1 and TRBJ2-3, with 8 bases lining up with TRBD1. CDR1 SQVTM and CDR2 ANQGSEA come from the germline V gene. V dropped 6 bases and J dropped 3; count of bases not matched to a gene: 5. This CDR3 region has 13 residues. Here the CDR3 DNA reads TGCAGCGTACGGACAGGGAGAACAGATACGCAGTATTTT. Residues: CSVRTGRTDTQYF.

The chain employs TRBV2 and TRBJ2-7; D might be TRBD1 (5 bases). CDR3 length: 15 residues. CDR1 SNHLY and CDR2 FYNNEI come from the germline V gene. Trimming left V 3 bases short and J 1 base short, with 13 bases between. The CDR3 loop is CASSDVARASYEQYF. The CDR3 DNA reads TGTGCCAGCAGTGACGTTGCCAGGGCTTCCTACGAGCAGTACTTC.